This T cell receptor beta chain appears in the sequencing data of a study of blood T cell repertoires in COVID-19. The participants were between about 18 and 90 years old and came from some 23 US areas. The V and J ends lost 4 bases and 5 bases respectively, with 13 bases between them. Germline values: CDR1 SGHRS, CDR2 YFSETQ. The CDR3 loop spans 13 amino acids. The authors' processing: Quantification of nucleated cells was approximated via reference gene primer amplification. Clones were sequenced by immunoSEQ multiplex PCR, and TCRdb holds only the in-frame ones, with some missing. V, J and clone size were drawn from that table, and D and trimming were deduced from the DNA. The sample yields roughly 260,000 clones, about nine tenths seen once.

This clonotype was obtained from a woman aged 18-35 years who had recovered from COVID-19. Sequencing was done on a sample of PBMCs or T cells enriched from blood (not recorded which). The genes are TRBV5-1 and TRBJ2-7, with a possible D match to TRBD1 (6 bases). This chain's CDR3 is CASSHRAGDEQYF. In nucleotides, the CDR3 is TGCGCCAGCAGCCACAGGGCGGGCGACGAGCAGTACTTC.